Listed here is a single T cell receptor beta chain. Its target is not known. These data are taken from a study of CD8 T cells in Susac syndrome. General study findings and limits: It was acknowledged in the study that the number of individuals who were included in its TCR sequencing and HLA analysis was relatively small.

There are 13 residues in the CDR3. Trimming cost V 6 bases and J 5 bases, with 10 bases left between them. CDR1 MNHNY and CDR2 SVGAGI come from the germline V gene (reference sequence). TCR beta from blood CD8+ and CD4+ T cells was sequenced. Random hexamers were used to reverse transcribe the RNA input (roughly 0.5 to 1 ug). The method of amplification for TCR beta CDR3 was immunoSEQ multiplex PCR, covering 54 Vbeta and 13 Jbeta. TCRdb itself ran the immunoSEQ multiplex PCR reads through MiXCR, one entry per CDR3 protein. The sample lists 230,000 or so distinct CDR3 sequences; around 95% were seen once.

The chain has TRBV6-6 and TRBJ1-4; D perhaps matches TRBD1 (6 bases). Sequencing was carried out using CD4+ T cells from PBMCs. This sequence was found in a human donor with multiple sclerosis. The CDR3 DNA reads TGTGCCAGCAGAGTGGACAGAAATGAAAAACTGTTTTTT. This gives the protein CASRVDRNEKLFF.